This T cell receptor (beta chain) was captured by sequencing in a study of blood T cells in healthy people across ages. Overall study results and limits: Not knowing donor CMV status may have confounded expanded clonotype changes.

In its sample, this clonotype was seen a few times. Its antigen is as yet unknown. Germline CDR1 SQVTM, CDR2 ANQGSEA. The CDR3 length is 13 residues. The junction had 14 bases not matched to a gene; V was cut back by 3 bases and J by 14 bases. Through a sample-barcoded 5' primer and a J-beta primer mix, a second PCR was run for roughly 6 to 11 cycles. A single record per CDR3 protein comes from TCRdb applying MiXCR to the 5' RACE reads. Among approximately 800,000 distinct CDR3 sequences listed, 50% to 65% were seen once. Sample: blood. The clonotype comes from an older man in good health. V is TRBV29-1 and J is TRBJ2-3, with 7 positions matching TRBD1. The CDR3 sequence is CSVDDARDRYAYF. The CDR3 DNA is TGCAGCGTTGATGACGCACGGGACAGATACGCGTATTTT.